What follows are 31 T cell receptor beta chains derived from one specimen sequenced in a study of blood T cell repertoires in COVID-19. Sequencing used immunoSEQ multiplex PCR; TCRdb keeps in-frame clones, though not all of them. The sample includes more than 80,000 clones, approximately 85% of them seen just once. Sequencing input: peripheral blood. All receptors come from a man aged 45-65 years with active COVID-19.

J is TRBJ2-5 and V is TRBV3-1 (or the pseudogene TRBV3-2); no reliable D call. The V gene lost 5 bases and the J gene lost 0 bases, with 7 bases spanning the gap. The CDR3 is 13 amino acids. In germline, CDR1 is LGHDT, CDR2 YNNKEL (reference sequence). The CDR3 protein is CASSSPYQETQYF. The CDR3 bases are TGTGCCAGCAGCTCCCCATACCAAGAGACCCAGTACTTC.

The rearrangement joins TRBV6-2 or TRBV6-3 to TRBJ2-1, with 13 bases lining up with TRBD2. The J segment lost 0 bases and the V segment lost 5 bases, leaving 4 bases of the junction unmatched. This CDR3 has 17 amino acids. Germline V CDR1 and CDR2: MNHEY, SVGEGT. This CDR3 is CASSQGLAGNSYNEQFF. CDR3 nucleotide sequence: TGTGCCAGCAGTCAGGGACTAGCGGGAAACTCCTACAATGAGCAGTTCTTC.

A few counts support this clone. The gene calls are TRBV5-6 and TRBJ2-7; D is uncertain. This CDR3 has 14 residues. Germline lookup yields CDR1 SGHDT and CDR2 YYEEEE. V was pared by 4 bases and J by 2 bases, with 13 bases between. Here the CDR3 reads CASSPDAGTYEQYF. CDR3 coding DNA: TGTGCCAGCAGCCCCGATGCAGGAACCTACGAGCAGTACTTC.

This clone was detected a few times. The V and J genes are TRBV27 and TRBJ1-1; D ambiguous. Germline assignment: CDR1 MNHEY and CDR2 SMNVEV (reference sequence). The CDR3 extends over 14 amino acids. V lost 1 base, J lost 11 bases, and 17 bases lay in between. The CDR3 protein is CASSLWAGGLGAFF. As DNA, the CDR3 is TGTGCCAGCAGTTTATGGGCAGGAGGATTGGGGGCTTTCTTT.

The gene calls are TRBV5-1 and TRBJ2-5; no definite D call. Germline lookup yields CDR1 SGHRS and CDR2 YFSETQ. The CDR3 runs to 13 residues. V was pared by 4 bases and J by 5 bases, with 12 bases between. CDR3 nucleotides: TGCGCCAGCAGCAGTGAGAAATGGGAGACCCAGTACTTC. Translation: CASSSEKWETQYF. The complete variable domain, with remaining parts taken from reference TRBV5-1 and TRBJ2-5, reads KAGVTQTPRYLIKTRGQQVTLSCSPISGHRSVSWYQQTPGQGLQFLFEYFSETQRNKGNFPGRFSGRQFSNSRSEMNVSTLELGDSALYLCASSSEKWETQYFGPGTRLLVL.

This chain links TRBV13 with TRBJ2-2, with 7 positions matching TRBD1. Trimming at V came to 3 bases and at J to 1 base, leaving 5 bases not matched to a gene. The CDR3 loop spans 16 amino acids. Germline lookup yields CDR1 PRHDT and CDR2 FYEKMQ (reference sequence). The CDR3 region is CASSLENRGNTGELFF. Written as DNA, the CDR3 is TGTGCCAGCAGCTTGGAAAACAGGGGGAACACCGGGGAGCTGTTTTTT.

This chain uses TRBV28 with TRBJ1-6; 7 nucleotides match TRBD1. The CDR3 extends over 16 amino acids. The germline V gene has CDR1 MDHEN and CDR2 SYDVKM. V was clipped by 6 bases and J by 0 bases; unmatched bases: 5. In DNA, the CDR3 is TGTGCCAGCAGGAAACAGGGGTTCTCCTATAATTCACCCCTCCACTTT. Protein: CASRKQGFSYNSPLHF.

Here the CDR3 reads CASSYVGAANEQFF. The CDR3 DNA sequence: TGTGCCAGCAGTTACGTGGGAGCGGCGAATGAGCAGTTCTTC. This chain joins TRBV6-2 or TRBV6-3 and TRBJ2-1; TRBD2 might be the D (5 bases). The germline V gene encodes CDR1 MNHEY and CDR2 SVGEGT. V dropped 2 bases and J dropped 7 bases, with 12 bases sitting between them. The CDR3 loop spans 14 amino acids.

This clone has only a few counts. The CDR3 is CASSLGWSGETQYF. CDR3 coding DNA: TGTGCCAGCAGTTTAGGATGGTCGGGAGAGACCCAGTACTTC. The chain joins TRBV27 to TRBJ2-5; no firm D call. Germline CDR1 MNHEY, CDR2 SMNVEV (reference sequence). The CDR3 extends over 14 amino acids. Trimming cost V 2 bases and J 4 bases, with 11 bases left between them.

The chain couples TRBV5-1 to TRBJ2-3; 11 bases match TRBD2. The trim removed 4 bases at V and 3 bases at J, leaving 7 bases unmatched. The CDR3 contains 16 residues. Germline loops: CDR1 SGHRS, CDR2 YFSETQ. CDR3 bases: TGCGCCAGCAGCGCACTAGCGGGAGTTGGGACAGATACGCAGTATTTT. Its protein is CASSALAGVGTDTQYF.

This clone is a singleton in its sample. This chain uses TRBV29-1 with TRBJ1-5; the D gene is possibly TRBD1 (6 bases). The CDR3 totals 12 residues. The V gene's germline CDR1 is SQVTM and CDR2 ANQGSEA. Trimming pared 7 bases from V and 5 bases from J, leaving 12 bases between. CDR3 protein: CSAGQRDQPQHF. The CDR3 nucleotides read TGCAGCGCAGGACAGCGAGATCAGCCCCAGCATTTT. The full variable domain, with the rest looked up from reference TRBV29-1 and TRBJ1-5, is SAVISQKPSRDICQRGTSLTIQCQVDSQVTMMFWYRQQPGQSLTLIATANQGSEATYESGFVIDKFPISRPNLTFSTLTVSNMSPEDSSIYLCSAGQRDQPQHFGDGTRLSIL.

This clone was seen at least ten times. The chain combines TRBV7-9 with TRBJ2-7; D possibly corresponds to TRBD2 (6 bases). The CDR3 loop spans 15 amino acids. Trimming pared 5 bases from V and 3 bases from J, leaving 17 bases between. Germline CDR1 is SEHNR and CDR2 is FQNEAQ (reference sequence). CDR3: CASSPSGQGFYEQYF. CDR3 nucleotides: TGTGCCAGCAGCCCCAGCGGGCAGGGATTCTACGAGCAGTACTTC.

V is TRBV24-1 and J is TRBJ1-1; possibly TRBD1 for D (6 bases). V lost 6 bases and J lost 3, with 19 bases in between. Germline CDR1 reads KGHDR; CDR2 reads SFDVKD. This CDR3 contains 16 residues. CDR3 coding DNA: TGTGCCACCAGTAGAAAGGGCAGGGGATTTCACACTGAAGCTTTCTTT. This translates into CATSRKGRGFHTEAFF.

In its sample, this clone was seen once. The V and J genes are TRBV28 and TRBJ2-7; TRBD2 aligns across 12 bases. CDR3 length: 15 amino acids. Germline assignment: CDR1 MDHEN and CDR2 SYDVKM. After removal of 7 bases from V and 0 bases from J, the junction contained 4 bases not matched to a gene. CDR3 protein: CASTSLAGGSYEQYF. CDR3 nucleotide sequence: TGTGCCAGCACCTCACTAGCGGGAGGCTCCTACGAGCAGTACTTC.

This clone was counted many times. V gene TRBV24-1 combines with J gene TRBJ2-1; D may be TRBD2 (5 bases). Germline V CDR1 and CDR2: KGHDR, SFDVKD. CDR3 length: 13 amino acids. V dropped 2 bases and J dropped 7 bases, with 8 bases sitting between them. CDR3 sequence (DNA): TGTGCCACCAGTGATTCCGGCGGGAATGAGCAGTTCTTC. Its translation: CATSDSGGNEQFF.

Written as DNA, the CDR3 is TGCGCCAGCAGCCATGTGGACAGGGACTGGGGAGAGCAGTACTTC. As protein: CASSHVDRDWGEQYF. The V gene is TRBV4-3, the J gene TRBJ2-7; 8 bases line up with TRBD1. This CDR3 is built from 15 residues. After removal of 3 bases from V and 7 bases from J, the junction contained 11 bases not matched to a gene. Germline V gives CDR1 LGHNA, CDR2 YSLEER.

The rearrangement links TRBV5-1 to TRBJ1-2; 7 nucleotides line up with TRBD1. The length of the CDR3 is 16 residues. Germline V lookup: CDR1 SGHRS, CDR2 YFSETQ. The junction had 14 bases not matched to a gene; V was cut back by 1 base and J by 8 bases. In DNA, the CDR3 is TGCGCCAGCAGCTTGTGGACAGGTAGCGTGAGCGGGGGCTACACCTTC. It is translated as CASSLWTGSVSGGYTF.

The chain employs TRBV5-1 and TRBJ2-1; 10 bases fit TRBD2. Looked up from germline, CDR1 is SGHRS and CDR2 is YFSETQ. The CDR3 is 14 residues long. After removal of 4 bases from V and 6 bases from J, the junction contained 4 bases not matched to a gene. The CDR3 sequence: CASSLLAGANEQFF. The CDR3, as DNA: TGCGCCAGCAGCCTGCTAGCGGGAGCCAATGAGCAGTTCTTC. Full variable domain (rest looked up from reference TRBV5-1 and TRBJ2-1): KAGVTQTPRYLIKTRGQQVTLSCSPISGHRSVSWYQQTPGQGLQFLFEYFSETQRNKGNFPGRFSGRQFSNSRSEMNVSTLELGDSALYLCASSLLAGANEQFFGPGTRLTVL.

The chain uses TRBV9 and TRBJ2-3; D not certain. Germline CDR1 and CDR2: SGDLS and YYNGEE. There are 14 residues in the CDR3. Trimming shortened V by 4 bases and J by 0 bases, and 9 bases separated the two germline ends. The CDR3 bases are TGTGCCAGCAGCATCTCCTATAGCACAGATACGCAGTATTTT. This sequence encodes CASSISYSTDTQYF.

The chain combines TRBV5-5 with TRBJ1-4; a possible D gene is TRBD1 (6 bases). V lost 2 bases and J 5 bases, leaving 10 bases between the germline ends. This CDR3 is 14 amino acids long. The germline V gene has CDR1 SGHKS and CDR2 YYEKEE (reference sequence). For the CDR3, the DNA is TGTGCCAGCAGCTTTCAGGGGACCAATGAAAAACTGTTTTTT. It encodes CASSFQGTNEKLFF.

The chain joins TRBV28 to TRBJ1-5; D might be TRBD1 (5 bases). V lost 6 bases, J lost 4 bases, and 7 bases lay in between. This CDR3 contains 12 residues. Per the germline V gene, CDR1 is MDHEN and CDR2 is SYDVKM. The CDR3 sequence: CASRQVNQPQHF. CDR3 nucleotide sequence: TGTGCCAGCAGACAGGTAAATCAGCCCCAGCATTTT.

The chain carries TRBV7-9 and TRBJ2-3, with D possibly matching TRBD2 (6 bases). V gave up 3 bases and J gave up 0 bases, with 13 bases separating them. This CDR3 region has 16 residues. The V gene's germline CDR1 is SEHNR and CDR2 FQNEAQ (reference sequence). As DNA, the CDR3 is TGTGCCAGCAGCTTCCCCGGGGAGGCAAGCACAGATACGCAGTATTTT. Protein sequence: CASSFPGEASTDTQYF.

A note on this clone: Other DNA sequences in this specimen translate into the identical CDR3. This chain connects TRBV7-9 to TRBJ1-6; TRBD1 is a possible D gene (5 bases). The ends were cut back, 3 bases at V and 4 bases at J, with 13 bases in the middle. Germline-derived CDR1 and CDR2 are SEHNR and FQNEAQ (reference sequence). There are 16 residues in the CDR3. The CDR3: CASSLGQGFYNSPLHF. CDR3 sequence (DNA): TGTGCCAGCAGCTTGGGGCAGGGCTTTTATAATTCACCCCTCCACTTT.

This sequence joins TRBV28 and TRBJ2-7, with 10 bases matching TRBD2. The germline CDR1 and CDR2 sequences are MDHEN and SYDVKM. The CDR3 loop spans 15 amino acids. The V segment lost 4 bases and the J segment 4 bases; nucleotides outside the gene matches: 7. The CDR3 bases are TGTGCCAGCAGTTCTCCTAGCGGGAGATCTTACGAGCAGTACTTC. It translates to CASSSPSGRSYEQYF.

The CDR3 loop reads CSVKVARDTLNYGYTF. Written as DNA, the CDR3 is TGCAGCGTTAAGGTCGCTAGGGACACCCTTAACTATGGCTACACCTTC. This sequence joins TRBV29-1 and TRBJ1-2; D might be TRBD1 (6 bases). The CDR3 is 16 residues long. With 5 bases removed from V and 1 base from J, the gap between germline ends came to 20 bases. Germline-derived CDR1 and CDR2 are SQVTM and ANQGSEA.

V usage is TRBV15 and J usage is TRBJ1-1; 7 nucleotides agree with TRBD1. In germline, CDR1 is LNHNV, CDR2 YYDKDF (reference sequence). The CDR3 loop spans 17 amino acids. Germline trimming cut 0 bases from V and 1 base from J; bases unmatched to any gene: 8. The CDR3 spells CATSREDRTGRNTEAFF. CDR3 coding DNA: TGTGCCACCAGCAGAGAAGACCGGACAGGCAGGAACACTGAAGCTTTCTTT.

The chain couples TRBV5-1 to TRBJ1-4; 8 bases match TRBD1. Germline assignment: CDR1 SGHRS and CDR2 YFSETQ. The CDR3 has 13 residues. V lost 4 bases, J lost 10 bases, and 6 bases stayed unmatched. The CDR3 spells CASSGPGQAKLFF. The CDR3 bases are TGCGCCAGCAGCGGTCCGGGACAGGCAAAACTGTTTTTT.

The V and J genes are TRBV7-2 and TRBJ2-7; 7 bases align to TRBD2. Germline CDR1 and CDR2: SGHTA and FQGNSA. Trimming cost V 3 bases and J 3 bases; bases outside gene matches: 8. The CDR3 is made up of 15 amino acids. CDR3 sequence (DNA): TGTGCCAGCAGCTTCTCAGCCAGCGGGAACTACGAGCAGTACTTC. Translated, it gives CASSFSASGNYEQYF.

The chain uses TRBV24-1 and TRBJ2-2; TRBD2 agrees at 12 bases. The CDR3 consists of 16 residues. J lost 1 base, V lost 10 bases, and 6 bases had no gene match. The V gene's germline CDR1 is KGHDR and CDR2 SFDVKD. The DNA for the CDR3 is TGTGCCACGGCGACTAGCGGGGGCCAGAACACCGGGGAGCTGTTTTTT. The encoded protein is CATATSGGQNTGELFF.

The rearrangement uses TRBV2 and TRBJ2-2, with D hard to call. Germline V lookup: CDR1 SNHLY, CDR2 FYNNEI. Trimming removed 7 bases at V and 6 bases at J, with 12 bases between. The length of the CDR3 is 13 residues. DNA of the CDR3: TGTGCCAGCACCACCTATGCACCCGGGGAGCTGTTTTTT. This codes for CASTTYAPGELFF.

The chain links TRBV2 to TRBJ2-3; 12 bases map to TRBD2. V trimming: 6 bases; J trimming: 2 bases; junction bases outside the gene matches: 12. The length of the CDR3 is 18 residues. CDR1 is SNHLY and CDR2 is FYNNEI in the germline V gene. The CDR3 is CASRFPLAGGPPTDTQYF. The CDR3 nucleotides read TGTGCCAGCAGGTTTCCACTAGCGGGGGGACCACCCACAGATACGCAGTATTTT.